This T cell receptor (beta chain) came from a study of blood T cell repertoires in COVID-19. This table comes from immunoSEQ multiplex PCR, and its TCRdb copy is limited to in-frame clones, with some not included. Here the sample spans approximately 360,000 clones, roughly 89% being singletons. Germline values: CDR1 LNHDA, CDR2 SQIVND (reference sequence). The length of the CDR3 is 14 residues. The V and J ends lost 4 bases and 4 bases respectively, with 11 bases between them. Sequences were obtained from peripheral blood. The V call is TRBV19, the J call TRBJ1-3; perhaps TRBD1 as D (6 bases). This receptor was taken from a man between 18 and 29 years old with active or convalescent COVID-19. CDR3 nucleotide sequence: TGTGCCAGTAGTACCGCGGGGGCGGGAAACACCATATATTTT. It codes for CASSTAGAGNTIYF.